This T cell receptor beta chain is from a study of OX40 agonist ivuxolimab in advanced cancers. Study overall: Of mixed ages from about 23 to 90 and averaging approximately 60 years, the group was 65% to 85% male.

Notes on this clone: Antigen: not known.

Germline V gene lookup returns CDR1 MNHEY and CDR2 SVGAGI. Trimming took off 5 bases at V and 5 bases at J, with 11 bases between the two ends. The CDR3 loop spans 13 amino acids. Using immunoSEQ multiplex PCR, the repertoire was profiled, and TCRdb retains in-frame clones only, with some absent. The profile shows about 51,000 clones, approximately 83% of them singletons. Study results and limitations: Clonal expansion by week 6 occurred in CD4+ and CD8+ blood T cells (at 0.1 to 3.0 mg/kg).

The clonotype was recovered from an adult with an advanced solid tumor such as melanoma, head and neck, liver or kidney cancer. Sequencing was performed on CD4+ or CD8+ T cells sorted from blood, taken in a trial of the OX40 agonist ivuxolimab. J is TRBJ2-3 and V is TRBV6-5; a possible D gene is TRBD1 (6 bases). Here the CDR3 DNA reads TGTGCCAGCAGTCGCGACAGGAGAGATACGCAGTATTTT. This translates into CASSRDRRDTQYF.